One and the same sample provided the 8 T cell receptor beta chains below, sequenced in a study of shared clonotypes between healthy human individuals. Assay: immunoSEQ multiplex PCR; the TCRdb copy retains only in-frame clones and omits some. Of 850,000 to 1,200,000 clones listed, under 80% are singletons. Sequenced material: memory CD4+ T cells sorted from blood. The subset here: CD45RA-negative fraction. The receptor source for this set is a man in his late teens or twenties in good health.

The rearrangement uses TRBV6-6 and TRBJ2-7; D is undetermined. The CDR3 covers 15 residues. Germline CDR1 and CDR2: MNHNY and SVGAGI (reference sequence). Between the trimmed V and J ends, which lost 4 bases and 2 bases, there was a span of 15 bases. The CDR3 here is CASSSPVGGTYEQYF. CDR3 coding DNA: TGTGCCAGCAGTTCTCCGGTTGGTGGAACCTACGAGCAGTACTTC.

Points on this clone: Other DNA sequences in the same sample also yield this CDR3. V usage is TRBV2 and J usage is TRBJ2-1; D remains ambiguous. CDR1 SNHLY and CDR2 FYNNEI come from the germline V gene. The CDR3 covers 13 residues. V lost 2 bases to trimming and J lost 4 bases, with 6 bases between them. The CDR3 loop reads CASSEIGYNEQFF. The CDR3 DNA follows: TGTGCCAGCAGTGAAATAGGGTACAATGAGCAGTTCTTC.

This chain joins TRBV5-6 and TRBJ1-4, with D possibly matching TRBD1 (6 bases). The CDR3 is made up of 14 amino acids. Trimming removed 1 base at V and 4 bases at J, with 8 bases between. Germline V gene data show CDR1 as SGHDT and CDR2 as YYEEEE. CDR3 nucleotide sequence: TGTGCCAGCAGCTTGCGGGGGCTTAATGAAAAACTGTTTTTT. It translates to CASSLRGLNEKLFF.

This chain connects TRBV5-1 to TRBJ2-2; D unclear. Germline values: CDR1 SGHRS, CDR2 YFSETQ. V was clipped by 2 bases and J by 10 bases, with 12 bases between them. The CDR3 spans 13 residues. DNA for the CDR3: TGCGCCAGCAGCTTTCGGCCTTACGAGGAGCTGTTTTTT. This gives the protein CASSFRPYEELFF.

This sequence joins TRBV5-6 and TRBJ1-2; D is undetermined. Germline-derived CDR1 and CDR2 are SGHDT and YYEEEE. This CDR3 comprises 12 residues. V was trimmed by 0 bases and J by 7 bases, leaving 7 bases between them. The CDR3 coding sequence is TGTGCCAGCAGCTTGGATTCAGGTGGCTACACCTTC. Encoded protein: CASSLDSGGYTF.

Regarding this clone: This same CDR3 is encoded by further DNA sequences in the sample. This chain links TRBV6-5 with TRBJ1-4; no clear D gene. Germline-derived CDR1 and CDR2 are MNHEY and SVGAGI. The CDR3 loop spans 13 amino acids. Trimming stripped 3 bases from V and 2 bases from J, with 4 bases between. The CDR3 sequence is CASSYSTNEKLFF. CDR3 coding DNA: TGTGCCAGCAGTTATTCTACTAATGAAAAACTGTTTTTT.

This chain links TRBV28 with TRBJ2-5; 7 bases line up with TRBD2. The CDR3 length is 13 residues. J was trimmed by 4 bases and V by 8 bases; bases with no gene match: 7. CDR1 is MDHEN and CDR2 is SYDVKM in the germline V gene. The DNA of the CDR3 is TGTGCCAGCGAAGAAGGGAGGGGAGAGACCCAGTACTTC. It translates to CASEEGRGETQYF.

The chain couples TRBV11-2 to TRBJ1-4, with D possibly being TRBD1 (5 bases). CDR1 and CDR2 (germline): SGHAT, FQNNGV. Deletions cut 6 bases from V and 11 bases from J, with 16 bases between. The CDR3 has 13 amino acids. The CDR3, as DNA: TGTGCCAGCAGTAACGACAGACCCGATAAACTGTTTTTT. This gives the protein CASSNDRPDKLFF.